The next 6 T cell receptor beta chains were all read from a single sample in a study of blood T cell repertoires in COVID-19. Only in-frame clones appear in the TCRdb table, and some are missing; sequencing was by immunoSEQ multiplex PCR. The profile shows 300,000 or so clones, roughly 88% of them singletons. Sequenced material: peripheral blood. The receptors here all came from a woman in her fifties or sixties with acute or convalescent COVID-19.

This clone occurred once. The V call is TRBV28, the J call TRBJ2-7, with a possible D match to TRBD2 (6 bases). The CDR3 contains 15 residues. The germline CDR1 and CDR2 sequences are MDHEN and SYDVKM. V was trimmed by 5 bases and J by 3 bases, leaving 17 bases between them. The CDR3 DNA reads TGTGCCAGCAGTCCCCTGACTAGTTCCGGCTACGAGCAGTACTTC. It specifies CASSPLTSSGYEQYF.

This chain joins TRBV30 and TRBJ2-5; a weak D match, TRBD2 (6 bases). Trimming left V 2 bases short and J 9 bases short, with 25 bases between. From germline, CDR1 is GTSNPN and CDR2 SVGIG (reference sequence). The CDR3 length is 16 residues. CDR3 DNA sequence: TGTGCCTGGAGTAAAACGGGACTCCGGGTCCAAGTGGCCCAGTACTTC. Translating gives CAWSKTGLRVQVAQYF. The variable domain in full, with the rest retrieved from reference TRBV30 and TRBJ2-5, is SQTIHQWPATLVQPVGSPLSLECTVEGTSNPNLYWYRQAAGRGLQLLFYSVGIGQISSEVPQNLSASRPQDRQFILSSKKLLLSDSGFYLCAWSKTGLRVQVAQYFGPGTRLLVL.

V gene TRBV6-6 combines with J gene TRBJ1-1; D gene unclear. Germline V gene data show CDR1 as MNHNY and CDR2 as SVGAGI (reference sequence). Trimming removed 2 bases at V and 3 bases at J, with 7 bases between. This CDR3 has 13 residues. In nucleotides, the CDR3 is TGTGCCAGCAGTTACGCCGGGGACACTGAAGCTTTCTTT. Amino acids: CASSYAGDTEAFF.

The chain couples TRBV7-9 to TRBJ1-1; no clear D. With 6 bases removed from V and 8 bases from J, the gap between germline ends came to 10 bases. CDR3 length: 11 residues. Per germline, CDR1 SEHNR and CDR2 FQNEAQ (reference sequence). The CDR3 coding sequence is TGTGCCAGCAGTAGAACAGAAGAAGCTTTCTTT. It encodes CASSRTEEAFF.

The rearrangement uses TRBV11-2 and TRBJ2-7; D might be TRBD1 (6 bases). The CDR3 is 13 amino acids. V dropped 3 bases and J dropped 0 bases, with 6 bases sitting between them. Germline V gene lookup returns CDR1 SGHAT and CDR2 FQNNGV. In nucleotides, the CDR3 is TGTGCCAGCAGCTTGGACAGCTCCTACGAGCAGTACTTC. As protein: CASSLDSSYEQYF. Using reference TRBV11-2 and TRBJ2-7 for the parts outside the CDR3, the full variable domain is EAGVAQSPRYKIIEKRQSVAFWCNPISGHATLYWYQQILGQGPKLLIQFQNNGVVDDSQLPKDRFSAERLKGVDSTLKIQPAKLEDSAVYLCASSLDSSYEQYFGPGTRLTVT.

The chain combines TRBV11-2 with TRBJ2-7; 9 positions agree with TRBD2. The CDR3 is 16 amino acids. Per germline, CDR1 SGHAT and CDR2 FQNNGV. V was pared by 3 bases and J by 1 base, with 7 bases of the junction left unmatched. The CDR3 nucleotides are TGTGCCAGCAGCTTCGTTCCGGGACTAGCTTCCTACGAGCAGTACTTC. It is translated as CASSFVPGLASYEQYF.